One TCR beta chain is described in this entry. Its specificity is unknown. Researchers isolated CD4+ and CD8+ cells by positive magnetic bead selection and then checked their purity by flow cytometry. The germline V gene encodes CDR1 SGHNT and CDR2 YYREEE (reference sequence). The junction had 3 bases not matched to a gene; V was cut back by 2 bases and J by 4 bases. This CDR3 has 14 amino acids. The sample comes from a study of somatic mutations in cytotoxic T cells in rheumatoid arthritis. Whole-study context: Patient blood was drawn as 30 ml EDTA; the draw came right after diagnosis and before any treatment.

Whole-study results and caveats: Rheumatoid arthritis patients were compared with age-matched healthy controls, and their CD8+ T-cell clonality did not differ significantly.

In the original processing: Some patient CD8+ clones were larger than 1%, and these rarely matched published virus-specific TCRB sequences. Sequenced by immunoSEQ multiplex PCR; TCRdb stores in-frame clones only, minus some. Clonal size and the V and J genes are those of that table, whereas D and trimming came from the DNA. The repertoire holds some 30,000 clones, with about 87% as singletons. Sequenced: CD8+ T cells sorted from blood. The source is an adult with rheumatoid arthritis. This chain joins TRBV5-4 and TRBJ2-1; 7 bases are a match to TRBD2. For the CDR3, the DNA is TGTGCCAGCAGCTTTGCGGGAGCGTACAATGAGCAGTTCTTC. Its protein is CASSFAGAYNEQFF.